These T cell receptor beta chains were read from a single sample in a study of blood T cell repertoires in COVID-19. TCRdb's copy holds only in-frame clones and misses some; the assay was immunoSEQ multiplex PCR. The data show 390,000 or so clones, with 80% to 90% seen just once and 1% held by the top ten. The material sequenced was PBMCs or T cells enriched from blood (not recorded which). These receptors originate from a man between 18 and 35 years old who had recovered from COVID-19. CDR3s include the opening cysteine and the closing phenylalanine or tryptophan. D genes are given only for firm matches. Part of the rows lack a size; the others show once, few, many or a class for expanded clones.

TRBJ2-3 | TRBV27 | NA | NA | TGTGCCAGCAGTTTACGACTATACACAGATACGCAGTATTTT | CASSLRLYTDTQYF
TRBJ2-1 | TRBV12-3/TRBV12-4 | NA | NA | TGTGCCAGCAGTTCACAATTACACAATGAGCAGTTCTTC | CASSSQLHNEQFF
TRBJ1-3 | TRBV2 | NA | NA | TGTGCCAGCAGTGATCAGGAAGTGGCTGGAAACACCATATATTTT | CASSDQEVAGNTIYF
TRBJ2-4 | TRBV6-1 | NA | NA | TGTGCCAGCAGTGAAAATGACGGCGGAAAGCACTTC | CASSENDGGKHF
TRBJ1-3 | TRBV5-1 | NA | NA | TGCGCCAGCAGCAGGGGTTCCAGCTCTGGAAACACCATATATTTT | CASSRGSSSGNTIYF
TRBJ1-2 | TRBV6-5 | NA | TRBD1 | TGTGCCAGCAGGCCCCGGGACAGGGAGGTCTATGGCTACACCTTC | CASRPRDREVYGYTF
TRBJ1-4 | TRBV2 | NA | TRBD1 | TGTGCCAGCAGTTACCCTCCTGGGACAGGGAACGAAAAACTGTTTTTT | CASSYPPGTGNEKLFF
TRBJ1-2 | TRBV6-5 | NA | NA | TGTGCCACCGCGGACAGTCCTAACTATGGCTACACCTTC | CATADSPNYGYTF
TRBJ1-2 | TRBV27 | NA | TRBD1 | TGTGCCAGCATGTACAGGGGGGGGGAATATGGCTACACCTTC | CASMYRGGEYGYTF
TRBJ2-7 | TRBV28 | NA | TRBD2 | TGTGCCAGCAGTTGGACTAGATTTGGCGAGCAGTACTTC | CASSWTRFGEQYF
TRBJ2-3 | TRBV25-1 | NA | TRBD2 | TGTGCCAGCTCTAGGGAACTAGCGGGAACGGGGACAGATACGCAGTATTTT | CASSRELAGTGTDTQYF
TRBJ1-1 | TRBV7-9 | NA | TRBD1 | TGTGCCAGCAGTCATACCGGGACAGGGGGACCGAACACTGAAGCTTTCTTT | CASSHTGTGGPNTEAFF
TRBJ1-2 | TRBV6-5 | NA | TRBD1 | TGTGCCAGCAGACAGGGGGCTGACTATGGCTACACCTTC | CASRQGADYGYTF
TRBJ2-5 | TRBV7-2 | NA | NA | TGTGCCAGCAGCTTAGGGTGGCTAGCAATAGAGACCCAGTACTTC | CASSLGWLAIETQYF
TRBJ2-6 | TRBV27 | NA | NA | TGTGCCAGCAGTTTGACGAGCCGAGGGTCTGGGGCCAACGTCCTGACTTTC | CASSLTSRGSGANVLTF
TRBJ2-3 | TRBV7-8 | once | NA | TGTGCCAGCACCGTCAGCACAGATACGCAGTATTTT | CASTVSTDTQYF
TRBJ1-2 | TRBV13 | NA | NA | TGTGCCAGCAGCTTCCGGGCAGGGCAAAACTATGGCTACACCTTC | CASSFRAGQNYGYTF
TRBJ2-3 | TRBV7-3 | NA | NA | TGTGCCAGCAGCTTGTACTACGGGGGCACAGATACGCAGTATTTT | CASSLYYGGTDTQYF